The 20 T cell receptor beta chains listed next were all sequenced from one sample in a study of human T cells and chemical hapten exposure. TCRdb re-called the RACE reads through MiXCR, storing one row per CDR3 protein. The data show roughly 96,000 distinct CDR3 sequences, around 9.3% seen once. As to time point: patch test 2, 6 weeks after DPC sensitization. Treatment meaning: therapeutic diphenylcyclopropenone sensitization with weekly scalp DPC. This sample comprised whole blood, obtained in connection with sensitization to the hapten diphenylcyclopropenone (DPC). The receptors derive from a woman between 40 and 55 years old with alopecia areata. Some clones in this sample may be carry-over from other donors' samples.

A few counts support this clonotype. V gene TRBV20-1 combines with J gene TRBJ2-7; D uncertain. This CDR3 spans 12 amino acids. V gave up 0 bases and J gave up 3 bases, with 6 bases separating them. Germline V gene data show CDR1 as DFQATT and CDR2 as SNEGSKA (reference sequence). The CDR3 sequence: CSAREYLYEQYF. The CDR3, as DNA: TGCAGTGCTAGAGAGTACCTCTACGAGCAGTACTTC.

The chain combines TRBV18 with TRBJ1-5; D perhaps matches TRBD1 (5 bases). The CDR3 loop spans 13 amino acids. Germline values: CDR1 KGHSH, CDR2 LQKENI. V lost 0 bases and J 5 bases, leaving 5 bases between the germline ends. The DNA for the CDR3 is TGTGCCAGCTCACCACCAGGGGATCAGCCCCAGCATTTT. It codes for CASSPPGDQPQHF.

This clonotype was found a few times. V usage is TRBV12-3 or TRBV12-4 and J usage is TRBJ2-5; 7 bases fit TRBD2. The CDR3 is 16 amino acids. V trimming: 6 bases; J trimming: 5 bases; junction bases outside the gene matches: 15. CDR3 coding DNA: TGTGCCAGCAGCCCCGGAAGTTCCCTGGGGGGGGAGACCCAGTACTTC. Protein sequence: CASSPGSSLGGETQYF.

In this sample, this clonotype turned up many times. The chain employs TRBV29-1 and TRBJ2-7; D possibly corresponds to TRBD1 (6 bases). Trimming took off 4 bases at V and 0 bases at J, with 13 bases between the two ends. The CDR3 length is 14 residues. Germline V CDR1 and CDR2: SQVTM, ANQGSEA. The CDR3 DNA reads TGCAGCGTTGCCGGGACAACTAACTCCTACGAGCAGTACTTC. It codes for CSVAGTTNSYEQYF.

The chain combines TRBV28 with TRBJ2-5; D gene uncertain. Germline V gene sequence: CDR1 MDHEN, CDR2 SYDVKM. The CDR3 totals 11 residues. The V end was cut by 5 bases, the J end by 5 bases, with 6 bases between. The DNA for the CDR3 is TGTGCCAGCAGTCGTGTGGAGACCCAGTACTTC. Its translation: CASSRVETQYF.

This clonotype was seen many times. The gene calls are TRBV10-3 and TRBJ2-6; D gene uncertain. This CDR3 is 11 amino acids long. V gave up 0 bases and J gave up 13 bases, with 4 bases separating them. Germline V gives CDR1 ENHRY, CDR2 SYGVKD. The CDR3 DNA reads TGTGCCATCAGTGAGTCGATTGTCCTGACTTTC. Translated: CAISESIVLTF.

V is TRBV4-1 and J is TRBJ2-3, with 8 nucleotides matching TRBD2. The CDR3 is made up of 18 amino acids. J was trimmed by 4 bases and V by 0 bases; bases with no gene match: 12. Germline V gene lookup returns CDR1 MGHRA and CDR2 YSYEKL. Here the CDR3 reads CASSQDSSGRGTADTQYF. CDR3 DNA sequence: TGCGCCAGCAGCCAAGATTCGAGCGGGAGAGGAACCGCAGATACGCAGTATTTT.

This clonotype was found many times. The rearrangement links TRBV11-2 to TRBJ2-5; D is undetermined. Germline CDR1 SGHAT, CDR2 FQNNGV. The CDR3 consists of 12 residues. V lost 5 bases and J lost 10, with 14 bases in between. CDR3 sequence (DNA): TGTGCCAGCAGCCCGATCATGGACCTCCAGTACTTC. This codes for CASSPIMDLQYF.

The chain recombines TRBV5-1 with TRBJ2-2, with D possibly matching TRBD2 (5 bases). This CDR3 has 16 amino acids. V lost 1 base and J 3 bases, leaving 13 bases between the germline ends. The germline V gene has CDR1 SGHRS and CDR2 YFSETQ. The CDR3 spells CASSLLSAWDTGELFF. CDR3 sequence (DNA): TGCGCCAGCAGCTTGCTTAGCGCATGGGACACCGGGGAGCTGTTTTTT.

V is TRBV18 and J is TRBJ2-7; no reliable D call. CDR1 KGHSH and CDR2 LQKENI come from the germline V gene. Deletions cut 3 bases from V and 4 bases from J, with 16 bases between. This CDR3 region has 15 residues. CDR3 nucleotides: TGTGCCAGCTCACCTGTTGTTGGGATCTCATACGAGCAGTACTTC. Translated: CASSPVVGISYEQYF.

This clonotype appeared a few times. This rearrangement joins TRBV12-3 or TRBV12-4 to TRBJ2-3; the D is unclear. The length of the CDR3 is 16 residues. V was shortened by 6 bases and J by 2 bases, with 18 bases between the two germline ends. The CDR3 protein is CASREGWTEPTDTQYF. The CDR3 DNA is TGTGCCAGCAGAGAAGGGTGGACGGAGCCCACAGATACGCAGTATTTT.

This chain links TRBV7-6 with TRBJ2-2; unclear D gene. V lost 5 bases and J 0 bases, leaving 13 bases between the germline ends. The CDR3 length is 16 residues. Germline assignment: CDR1 SGHVS and CDR2 FNYEAQ. CDR3 bases: TGTGCCAGCAGCCAGTACGGACGGTCGAACACCGGGGAGCTGTTTTTT. Translated, it gives CASSQYGRSNTGELFF.

This clonotype has just a few counts. The rearrangement links TRBV20-1 to TRBJ1-2; D not resolved. Trimming pared 0 bases from V and 0 bases from J, leaving 8 bases between. This CDR3 spans 14 amino acids. The germline gives CDR1 DFQATT, CDR2 SNEGSKA (reference sequence). The CDR3 DNA sequence: TGCAGTGCTAGAGAGGCCGCCGCTAACTATGGCTACACCTTC. This gives the protein CSAREAAANYGYTF.

This clonotype has only a few counts. This CDR3 is CSAIHGTSRSYEQYF. The CDR3 nucleotides read TGCAGTGCTATCCATGGGACATCTCGCTCCTACGAGCAGTACTTC. This chain joins TRBV20-1 and TRBJ2-7; a weak D match, TRBD1 (6 bases). In germline, CDR1 is DFQATT, CDR2 SNEGSKA (reference sequence). V lost 4 bases, J lost 0 bases, and 16 bases lay in between. The CDR3 runs to 15 residues.

The V and J genes are TRBV4-3 and TRBJ1-4; a possible D gene is TRBD1 (6 bases). V gave up 1 base and J gave up 8 bases, with 14 bases separating them. CDR3 length equals 15 residues. Germline-derived CDR1 and CDR2 are LGHNA and YSLEER. CDR3 sequence reads: CASSQGGQVGEKLFF. The CDR3 nucleotides are TGCGCCAGCAGCCAAGGGGGGCAGGTCGGGGAAAAACTGTTTTTT.

A few counts support this clonotype. The genes are TRBV20-1 and TRBJ1-5, with TRBD1 matching 10 bases. Trimming cost V 3 bases and J 4 bases; bases outside gene matches: 3. CDR3 length equals 14 residues. The germline V gene encodes CDR1 DFQATT and CDR2 SNEGSKA (reference sequence). The CDR3 here is CSARMGQGNQPQHF. In DNA, the CDR3 is TGCAGTGCTAGGATGGGACAGGGGAATCAGCCCCAGCATTTT.

This clonotype has a count of ten or more. One junction end disagrees with the germline gene, perhaps due to a read error. V is TRBV6-6 and J is TRBJ2-3; D may be TRBD2 (5 bases). This CDR3 spans 12 amino acids. The germline CDR1 and CDR2 sequences are MNHNY and SVGAGI (reference sequence). CDR3 amino acids: CASSALGSLQSF. The CDR3 DNA is TGTGCCAGCAGTGCGTTGGGGAGCCTACAATCTTTT.

This clonotype occurred a few times. The chain carries TRBV21-1 and TRBJ2-2; TRBD2 reflects the table's D call only, with no check against the DNA. TRBV21-1 has pseudogene status. The CDR3 extends over 16 amino acids. This CDR3 reads CASSKTSGRYTGELFF. CDR3 nucleotides: TGTGCCAGCAGCAAAACTAGCGGGAGATATACCGGGGAGCTGTTTTTT.

This clonotype has only a few counts. In nucleotides, the CDR3 is TGCAGCGCCCCCGACCGGGAGGGCCCCAATGAGCAGTTCTTC. Protein: CSAPDREGPNEQFF. The rearrangement uses TRBV29-1 and TRBJ2-1, with 8 positions matching TRBD2. The ends lost 7 bases at V and 6 bases at J; junction bases unmatched: 11. Germline values: CDR1 SQVTM, CDR2 ANQGSEA. The CDR3 loop spans 14 amino acids.

This clonotype has a count of ten or more. The chain employs TRBV6-2 or TRBV6-3 and TRBJ2-7; TRBD2 matches 13 bases. Germline V gives CDR1 MNHEY, CDR2 SVGEGT. The CDR3 spans 16 residues. V lost 6 bases, J lost 5 bases, and 10 bases stayed unmatched. CDR3 sequence reads: CASSLTSTSGRNEQYF. The CDR3 DNA follows: TGTGCCAGCAGCCTAACCTCGACTAGCGGGAGGAACGAGCAGTACTTC.